This T cell receptor beta chain was identified during a study of cytomegalovirus exposure and HLA in healthy donors. With 60 Vbeta and 13 Jbeta primers, the PCR was carried out. The method was immunoSEQ multiplex PCR; TCRdb's version includes in-frame clones alone and lacks a portion of them. The sample holds approximately 180,000 clones, around nine tenths seen once. The ends were cut back, 8 bases at V and 1 base at J, with 14 bases in the middle. The germline V gene encodes CDR1 SQVTM and CDR2 ANQGSEA. The length of the CDR3 is 13 residues. Sequencing input: PBMCs. The gene calls are TRBV29-1 and TRBJ1-2, with D tentatively TRBD1 (5 bases). The receptor was derived from a woman under 30 in good health and CMV-seronegative. The CDR3 DNA reads TGCAGCTTCCGCGACAGTCTTAACTATGGCTACACCTTC. Its translation is CSFRDSLNYGYTF.